Following are 15 T cell receptor beta chains from one sample sequenced in a study of graft-versus-host responses after intestinal transplantation. Method: immunoSEQ multiplex PCR; TCRdb's copy keeps in-frame clones and lacks some. Among 95,000 to 150,000 clones listed, just under 95% were seen once. No antigen is known for these receptors. Sequenced material: unstimulated CD4+ T cells sorted from spleen or lymph node cells, taken before intestinal transplant. These receptors originate from a human donor who received an intestinal transplant.

The chain has TRBV19 and TRBJ1-1, with D perhaps TRBD1 (5 bases). Trimming took off 4 bases at V and 6 bases at J, with 21 bases between the two ends. The CDR3 totals 16 residues. CDR1 LNHDA and CDR2 SQIVND come from the germline V gene (reference sequence). CDR3 DNA sequence: TGTGCCAGTAGTACACGTGGATGGGGCATGGGTTCTGAAGCTTTCTTT. Translating it yields CASSTRGWGMGSEAFF.

The count of this clone is one. The chain couples TRBV11-1 to TRBJ2-1; 9 bases map to TRBD2. The CDR3 spans 16 residues. Germline V gene lookup returns CDR1 SGHAT and CDR2 FQDESV (reference sequence). Germline trimming cut 4 bases from V and 9 bases from J; bases unmatched to any gene: 13. This chain's CDR3 is CASSSPPGGRAFEQFF. CDR3 in DNA: TGTGCCAGCAGCTCCCCGCCGGGCGGGAGGGCATTTGAGCAGTTCTTC.

The chain carries TRBV7-2 and TRBJ1-2; D not certain. The CDR3 is 14 residues long. V lost 3 bases, J lost 6 bases, and 14 bases lay in between. Germline-derived CDR1 and CDR2 are SGHTA and FQGNSA. In nucleotides, the CDR3 is TGTGCCAGCAGCTTTTTGCGCAGACCCCATGGCTACACCTTC. This codes for CASSFLRRPHGYTF.

This clone occurred a few times. The chain links TRBV11-3 to TRBJ2-1; D gene uncertain. Per germline, CDR1 SGHNT and CDR2 YENEEA. The germline V and J ends were trimmed by 6 bases and 5 bases, with 11 bases remaining between them. The CDR3 has 13 amino acids. The CDR3 here is CASRHERDNEQFF. Here the CDR3 DNA reads TGTGCCAGCAGGCACGAGAGAGACAATGAGCAGTTCTTC. Drawing the rest from reference TRBV11-3 and TRBJ2-1, the complete variable domain is EAGVVQSPRYKIIEKKQPVAFWCNPISGHNTLYWYLQNLGQGPELLIRYENEEAVDDSQLPKDRFSAERLKGVDSTLKIQPAELGDSAVYLCASRHERDNEQFFGPGTRLTVL.

The V gene is TRBV2, the J gene TRBJ2-3; a possible D gene is TRBD2 (5 bases). V lost 6 bases to trimming and J lost 7 bases, with 14 bases between them. The CDR3 contains 13 residues. The germline CDR1 and CDR2 sequences are SNHLY and FYNNEI. CDR3 residues: CASRVDWANTQYF. CDR3 in DNA: TGTGCCAGCAGGGTGGACTGGGCAAATACGCAGTATTTT.

On this clone itself: Other DNA sequences in the same sample also yield this CDR3. The genes are TRBV7-9 and TRBJ2-7; D gene ambiguous. Per germline, CDR1 SEHNR and CDR2 FQNEAQ (reference sequence). This CDR3 has 14 amino acids. V was shortened by 1 base and J by 0 bases, with 7 bases between the two germline ends. As DNA, the CDR3 is TGTGCCAGCAGCTTAGGACTGAGCTCCTACGAGCAGTACTTC. Translating gives CASSLGLSSYEQYF.

This clone was seen once. This rearrangement joins TRBV7-3 to TRBJ2-3, with TRBD1 as a possible D gene (6 bases). V was shortened by 5 bases and J by 0 bases, with 21 bases between the two germline ends. CDR1 and CDR2 from the germline V gene are SGHTA and FQGTGA. The CDR3 length is 18 residues. CDR3 coding DNA: TGTGCCAGCAGCCCCGGGGCAGGGGCCGTGATTAGCACAGATACGCAGTATTTT. It specifies CASSPGAGAVISTDTQYF.

The genes are TRBV18 and TRBJ2-1; a possible D gene is TRBD1 (5 bases). This CDR3 has 10 residues. Per the germline V gene, CDR1 is KGHSH and CDR2 is LQKENI. Trimming pared 9 bases from V and 9 bases from J, leaving 9 bases between. This chain's CDR3 is CARLGAEQFF. The CDR3 DNA reads as TGTGCCAGGCTAGGGGCTGAGCAGTTCTTC.

This clone was recorded once. The genes are TRBV2 and TRBJ2-7, with D possibly matching TRBD1 (5 bases). V was cut by 1 base and J by 7 bases, with 23 bases left in between. CDR1 is SNHLY, CDR2 FYNNEI, per germline. This CDR3 is built from 17 residues. Here the CDR3 reads CASSEGQPRFPPPEQYF. Here the CDR3 DNA reads TGTGCCAGCAGTGAAGGACAGCCCAGATTCCCTCCTCCGGAGCAGTACTTC.

The CDR3, as DNA: TGTGCCAGCAGCCAAGTGGGAGGGAGCGAGCAGTACTTC. This sequence encodes CASSQVGGSEQYF. The rearrangement uses TRBV7-6 and TRBJ2-7, with 7 nucleotides matching TRBD2. Trimming at V came to 5 bases and at J to 6 bases, leaving 7 bases not matched to a gene. This CDR3 is built from 13 residues. In germline, CDR1 is SGHVS, CDR2 FNYEAQ.

V is TRBV10-1 and J is TRBJ2-1, with unresolved D. CDR1 and CDR2 from the germline V gene are WNHNN and SYGVQD (reference sequence). This CDR3 is 11 amino acids long. V gave up 2 bases and J gave up 12 bases, with 8 bases separating them. For the CDR3, the DNA is TGCGCCAGCAGTGAGGCCAAGGGGCAGTTCTTC. Its translation is CASSEAKGQFF.

The chain couples TRBV30 to TRBJ1-1, with 7 bases identical to TRBD1. Germline CDR1 GTSNPN, CDR2 SVGIG (reference sequence). The trim removed 3 bases at V and 4 bases at J, leaving 14 bases unmatched. CDR3 size: 16 residues. The CDR3 region is CAWSGRPGGLATEAFF. The CDR3 DNA reads TGTGCCTGGAGCGGGAGGCCAGGGGGGTTGGCCACTGAAGCTTTCTTT.

V is TRBV5-1 and J is TRBJ2-1, with D perhaps matching TRBD1 (5 bases). V lost 2 bases and J lost 4, with 10 bases in between. The CDR3 runs to 14 residues. Germline V gene data show CDR1 as SGHRS and CDR2 as YFSETQ. CDR3 in amino acids: CASSFGQIYNEQFF. The DNA for the CDR3 is TGCGCCAGCAGCTTCGGACAAATATACAATGAGCAGTTCTTC. Variable domain in full (rest from reference TRBV5-1 and TRBJ2-1): KAGVTQTPRYLIKTRGQQVTLSCSPISGHRSVSWYQQTPGQGLQFLFEYFSETQRNKGNFPGRFSGRQFSNSRSEMNVSTLELGDSALYLCASSFGQIYNEQFFGPGTRLTVL.

This rearrangement joins TRBV5-1 to TRBJ2-5; D not certain. The CDR3 has 11 residues. CDR1 is SGHRS, CDR2 YFSETQ, per germline. V was clipped by 4 bases and J by 1 base, with 2 bases between them. The chain's CDR3 is CASSGQETQYF. The CDR3 DNA sequence: TGCGCCAGCAGCGGCCAAGAGACCCAGTACTTC.

The rearrangement links TRBV27 to TRBJ2-7; 7 nucleotides line up with TRBD1. In germline, CDR1 is MNHEY, CDR2 SMNVEV (reference sequence). The CDR3 totals 12 residues. Unmatched junction bases numbered 0, after V lost 5 bases and J lost 2 bases. The CDR3 region is CASSGTAYEQYF. The CDR3 bases are TGTGCCAGCAGTGGGACAGCCTACGAGCAGTACTTC.